This T cell receptor beta chain was sequenced in a study of PD-1 blockade in classical Hodgkin lymphoma. Study-level findings and limits: With respect to the repertoire differences, their causes, possibly disease activity or prior therapy, remain undefined.

Germline V gene sequence: CDR1 LGHNA, CDR2 YNFKEQ. V was pared by 1 base and J by 5 bases, with 10 bases of the junction left unmatched. CDR3 length: 17 amino acids. Sequenced by immunoSEQ multiplex PCR; TCRdb stores in-frame clones only, minus some. The sample carries 30,000 or so clones, 85% recorded once. Concerning this clone: What it recognizes is unknown.

Every patient had relapsed following autologous stem cell transplantation, and cohorts differed in brentuximab vedotin exposure. Researchers report purifying CD4+ T cells from thawed PBMCs by magnetic negative selection. This specimen consisted of CD4+ T cells from blood, obtained at baseline. The genes are TRBV4-2 and TRBJ2-7; 11 bases agree with TRBD2. This TCR was sampled from a human donor with classical Hodgkin lymphoma. DNA of the CDR3: TGTGCCAGCAGCCAAGGGGCTTCCCTAGCGGGAGGAAACGAGCAGTACTTC. Amino acids: CASSQGASLAGGNEQYF.